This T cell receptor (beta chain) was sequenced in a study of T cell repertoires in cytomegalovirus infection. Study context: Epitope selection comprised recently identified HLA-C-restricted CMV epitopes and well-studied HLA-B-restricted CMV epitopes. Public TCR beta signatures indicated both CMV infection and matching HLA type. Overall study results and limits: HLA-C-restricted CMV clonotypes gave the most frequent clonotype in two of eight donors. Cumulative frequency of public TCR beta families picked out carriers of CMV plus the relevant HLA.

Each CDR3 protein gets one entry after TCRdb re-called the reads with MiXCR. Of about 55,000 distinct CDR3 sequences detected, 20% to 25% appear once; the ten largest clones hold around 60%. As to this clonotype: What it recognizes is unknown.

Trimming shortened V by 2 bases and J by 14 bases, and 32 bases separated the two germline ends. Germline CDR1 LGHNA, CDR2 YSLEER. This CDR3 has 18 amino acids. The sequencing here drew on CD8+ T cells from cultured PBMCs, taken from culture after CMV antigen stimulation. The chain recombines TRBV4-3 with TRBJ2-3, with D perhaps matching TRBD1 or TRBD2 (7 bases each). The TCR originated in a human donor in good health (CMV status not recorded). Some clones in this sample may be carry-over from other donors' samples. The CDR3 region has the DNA TGCGCCAGCAGCCAACAGGCCACACAGGGGCTGCGGGAGCACCGGTTGTATTTT. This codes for CASSQQATQGLREHRLYF.